This T cell receptor beta chain originates from a study of T cell repertoires in cytomegalovirus infection. Study summary: CMV infection together with matching HLA type was indicated by public TCR beta signatures. Study observations and caveats: Cumulative frequency (of public TCR beta family members) identified carriers of CMV plus the relevant HLA. HLA-C-restricted CMV clonotypes gave the most frequent clonotype in two of eight donors.

The V gene lost 6 bases and the J gene lost 0 bases, with 9 bases spanning the gap. Germline-derived CDR1 and CDR2 are MNHNY and SVGAGI (reference sequence). The CDR3 is made up of 13 amino acids. Each CDR3 protein gets one entry after TCRdb re-called the reads with MiXCR. The data contain more than 650,000 distinct CDR3 sequences, about 40% of them singletons. For this clonotype: Its antigen is unidentified.

The material sequenced was PBMCs. This chain uses TRBV6-6 with TRBJ2-7; D not certain. The sequence was collected from a human donor in good health (CMV status not recorded). Some clones in this sample may be carry-over from other donors' samples. The CDR3 DNA follows: TGTGCCAGCAGCCCGGCCCTCTCCTACGAGCAGTACTTC. Translation: CASSPALSYEQYF.